Listed below are T cell receptor beta chains from one sample, sequenced in a study of blood T cell repertoires in COVID-19. Some clones are missing from TCRdb's copy, which holds only in-frame ones; the method was immunoSEQ multiplex PCR. The sample gives roughly 140,000 clones, 85% to 90% of which show up once; under 12% is in the top ten. Sequenced material: peripheral blood. The receptors come from a man in his fifties or sixties with active or convalescent COVID-19. The conserved cysteine and the conserved F or W are not part of the CDR3 here. D genes are given only for firm matches.

>TRBV2|TRBJ1-1|.
ASSEYGNTEAF
>TRBV24-1|TRBJ2-1|TRBD2
ATSDFRTSGRAYEQF
>TRBV5-1|TRBJ2-2|TRBD1
ASSWTGMNTGELF
>TRBV7-6|TRBJ2-1|.
ASSLTLASYNEQF
>TRBV3-1/TRBV3-2|TRBJ1-1|TRBD1
AASGQGYTEAF
>TRBV29-1|TRBJ2-3|TRBD1
SVVVGTASTDTQY
>TRBV21-1|TRBJ2-1|.
ASSKEYKRAGAEQF
>TRBV7-9|TRBJ1-5|.
ASSSGDQPQH
>TRBV7-2|TRBJ2-2|TRBD2
ASSLGPAGPTGELF
>TRBV20-1|TRBJ1-2|.
SASFLLRDYGYT
>TRBV7-2|TRBJ2-1|.
ASSLYSGIYNEQF
>TRBV2|TRBJ1-2|.
AWTGRYGYT
>TRBV7-6|TRBJ1-1|.
ASSFGGEKPNTEAF
>TRBV28|TRBJ1-4|TRBD1
ASSSHRGTNEKLF
>TRBV27|TRBJ1-2|TRBD1
ASSFLYRDRGRGYT
>TRBV29-1|TRBJ1-2|.
SVTLGGNYGYT
>TRBV3-1/TRBV3-2|TRBJ2-5|.
ASSHSTGSETQY
>TRBV9|TRBJ1-1|.
ASSVREGGPTNTEAF
>TRBV12-5|TRBJ2-1|.
ASGLPLGNEQF
>TRBV3-1/TRBV3-2|TRBJ1-2|TRBD1
ASSHTGQGPRGYT
>TRBV5-1|TRBJ1-6|.
ASSSGGRNNSPLH
>TRBV6-2/TRBV6-3|TRBJ2-7|TRBD2
ASSSHRTSATKEQY
>TRBV27|TRBJ2-3|TRBD2
ASSLSSGGRGAQDTQY
>TRBV2|TRBJ1-6|TRBD1
ASSVAGGDSPLH
>TRBV29-1|TRBJ2-2|TRBD2
SVVPGGGSGELF
>TRBV10-3|TRBJ1-1|.
AISAGLNTEAF
>TRBV30|TRBJ2-7|TRBD1
AWSVAGTGNEQY
>TRBV6-1|TRBJ1-6|TRBD1
ASSAVLEGQAKSPLH
>TRBV7-9|TRBJ2-5|.
ASSLAAETQY
>TRBV30|TRBJ2-3|.
AWRGQRLRDLQVDTQY
>TRBV27|TRBJ1-2|TRBD1
ASSSTWTGNYGYT
>TRBV29-1|TRBJ1-5|TRBD1
SAGTGVGQPQH
>TRBV19|TRBJ2-5|.
ASSGGRQETQY
>TRBV5-1|TRBJ2-7|.
ASSLGGAGRNEQY
>TRBV28|TRBJ2-7|TRBD2
ASSLSIGLAGEQY
>TRBV12-2|TRBJ2-1|.
ASRTTGVSGRAPYNEQF
>TRBV10-3|TRBJ1-6|.
AISEQYNSPLH
>TRBV5-1|TRBJ1-3|.
ASSLSVNSGNTIY
>TRBV30|TRBJ2-7|TRBD1
ALYRGPSYEQY
>TRBV7-6|TRBJ2-1|.
ASSLSDRTRDEQF
>TRBV4-3|TRBJ2-5|TRBD2
ASSQDGAGGLRRETQY
>TRBV6-7|TRBJ1-3|.
ASSYSDRTDSGNTIY
>TRBV19|TRBJ1-2|.
ASSPQDYYGYT
>TRBV27|TRBJ2-6|.
ASSLSRTISRANVLT
>TRBV28|TRBJ2-1|.
ASSPSGIAVFEQF
>TRBV6-5|TRBJ2-1|TRBD2
ASSPMGLARNEQF
>TRBV28|TRBJ2-1|TRBD2
ASLRSSGNEQF
>TRBV24-1|TRBJ2-5|TRBD2
ATSDVGLAEETQY
>TRBV2|TRBJ1-1|TRBD1
ASTLLGQGPNTEAF
>TRBV19|TRBJ2-2|TRBD2
ASSTIAGAGELF
>TRBV5-5|TRBJ1-2|TRBD1
ASSFWDRERYT
>TRBV10-1|TRBJ2-3|TRBD2
ANATSGSTDTQY
>TRBV4-3|TRBJ1-5|.
ASSQDSGGNQPQH
>TRBV28|TRBJ1-6|.
ASSPPPPRDSPLH
>TRBV2|TRBJ2-1|.
ASSVGVGSYNEQF
>TRBV5-1|TRBJ1-1|.
ASSVERGQLNTEAF